Shown below are 8 T cell receptor beta chains from a single sample sequenced in a study of control samples from healthy donors and cancer patients. The data were produced by immunoSEQ multiplex PCR, yet TCRdb's version contains in-frame clones alone and is incomplete. The repertoire holds 60,000 to 100,000 clones, with approximately 89% as singletons. The sequenced sample consisted of blood. All receptors derive from a middle-aged man in good health.

This clone is a singleton in its sample. This chain links TRBV2 with TRBJ1-2, with no clear D. The CDR3 sequence is 15 residues long. V lost 4 bases and J 0 bases, leaving 12 bases between the germline ends. The germline V gene has CDR1 SNHLY and CDR2 FYNNEI. CDR3 region: CASSVRFASNYGYTF. The CDR3 region has the DNA TGTGCCAGCAGTGTCAGGTTTGCATCTAACTATGGCTACACCTTC. Filled out from reference TRBV2 and TRBJ1-2, the complete variable domain reads EPEVTQTPSHQVTQMGQEVILRCVPISNHLYFYWYRQILGQKVEFLVSFYNNEISEKSEIFDDQFSVERPDGSNFTLKIRSTKLEDSAMYFCASSVRFASNYGYTFGSGTRLTVV.

The rearrangement uses TRBV4-1 and TRBJ1-2; 8 bases agree with TRBD1. Germline loops: CDR1 MGHRA, CDR2 YSYEKL. The CDR3 sequence is 15 residues long. The V segment lost 6 bases and the J segment 3 bases; nucleotides outside the gene matches: 9. This CDR3 is CASSPTGVVDYGYTF. Written as DNA, the CDR3 is TGCGCCAGCAGTCCGACAGGGGTGGTAGACTATGGCTACACCTTC.

This chain connects TRBV11-2 to TRBJ1-1; no clear D gene. The germline V and J ends were trimmed by 1 base and 0 bases, with 9 bases remaining between them. The germline CDR1 and CDR2 sequences are SGHAT and FQNNGV. The CDR3 covers 15 residues. CDR3 protein: CASSLGASVNTEAFF. CDR3 bases: TGTGCCAGCAGCTTAGGAGCATCGGTGAACACTGAAGCTTTCTTT.

This chain joins TRBV5-4 and TRBJ1-1; 7 nucleotides line up with TRBD1. V lost 4 bases, J lost 4 bases, and 7 bases stayed unmatched. Germline V gene sequence: CDR1 SGHNT, CDR2 YYREEE (reference sequence). The CDR3 totals 14 residues. The CDR3 region is CASSPVQGITEAFF. CDR3 nucleotide sequence: TGTGCCAGCAGCCCTGTACAGGGGATCACTGAAGCTTTCTTT.

The chain links TRBV15 to TRBJ1-5, with D tentatively TRBD1 (5 bases). This CDR3 spans 14 amino acids. Germline loops: CDR1 LNHNV, CDR2 YYDKDF (reference sequence). The V end was cut by 3 bases, the J end by 3 bases, with 9 bases between. The CDR3, as DNA: TGTGCCACCAGCAGGGGACGGATCAATCAGCCCCAGCATTTT. Protein sequence: CATSRGRINQPQHF.

The CDR3 here is CASRKGTGGTIQYF. The CDR3 DNA reads TGTGCCAGCAGGAAAGGGACAGGGGGTACCATTCAGTACTTC. This chain links TRBV2 with TRBJ2-4; 11 positions match TRBD1. CDR1 SNHLY and CDR2 FYNNEI come from the germline V gene. V lost 6 bases and J lost 9; bases outside the gene matches: 7. CDR3 length: 14 amino acids.

The rearrangement links TRBV20-1 to TRBJ1-1; no clear D gene. V was clipped by 1 base and J by 7 bases, with 7 bases between them. This CDR3 has 11 residues. Per the germline V gene, CDR1 is DFQATT and CDR2 is SNEGSKA (reference sequence). CDR3 coding DNA: TGCAGTGCTAGAGGCACCGATGAAGCTTTCTTT. Amino acid sequence: CSARGTDEAFF.

The V gene is TRBV7-8, the J gene TRBJ2-7; D may be TRBD1 (5 bases). V was shortened by 5 bases and J by 3 bases, with 8 bases between the two germline ends. The CDR3 loop spans 12 amino acids. Germline CDR1 is SGHVS and CDR2 is FQNEAQ. The CDR3 nucleotides are TGTGCCAGCAGCACACAGGACTACGAGCAGTACTTC. It codes for CASSTQDYEQYF.